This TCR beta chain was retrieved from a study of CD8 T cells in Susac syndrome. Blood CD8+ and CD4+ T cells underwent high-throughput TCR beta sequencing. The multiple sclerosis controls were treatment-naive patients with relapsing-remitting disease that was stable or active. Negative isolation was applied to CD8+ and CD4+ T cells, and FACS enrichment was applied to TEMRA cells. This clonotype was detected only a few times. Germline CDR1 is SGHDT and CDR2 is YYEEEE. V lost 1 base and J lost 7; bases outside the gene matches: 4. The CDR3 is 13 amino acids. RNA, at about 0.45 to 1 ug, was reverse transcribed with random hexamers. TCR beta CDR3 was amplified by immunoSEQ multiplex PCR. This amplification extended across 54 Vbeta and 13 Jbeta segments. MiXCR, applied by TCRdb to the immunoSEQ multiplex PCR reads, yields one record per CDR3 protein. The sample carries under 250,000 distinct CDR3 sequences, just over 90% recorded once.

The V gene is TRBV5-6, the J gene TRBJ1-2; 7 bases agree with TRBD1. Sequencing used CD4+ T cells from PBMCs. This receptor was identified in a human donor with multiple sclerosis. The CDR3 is CASSLSQGGGYTF. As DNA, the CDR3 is TGTGCCAGCAGCTTGTCCCAGGGGGGTGGCTACACCTTC.